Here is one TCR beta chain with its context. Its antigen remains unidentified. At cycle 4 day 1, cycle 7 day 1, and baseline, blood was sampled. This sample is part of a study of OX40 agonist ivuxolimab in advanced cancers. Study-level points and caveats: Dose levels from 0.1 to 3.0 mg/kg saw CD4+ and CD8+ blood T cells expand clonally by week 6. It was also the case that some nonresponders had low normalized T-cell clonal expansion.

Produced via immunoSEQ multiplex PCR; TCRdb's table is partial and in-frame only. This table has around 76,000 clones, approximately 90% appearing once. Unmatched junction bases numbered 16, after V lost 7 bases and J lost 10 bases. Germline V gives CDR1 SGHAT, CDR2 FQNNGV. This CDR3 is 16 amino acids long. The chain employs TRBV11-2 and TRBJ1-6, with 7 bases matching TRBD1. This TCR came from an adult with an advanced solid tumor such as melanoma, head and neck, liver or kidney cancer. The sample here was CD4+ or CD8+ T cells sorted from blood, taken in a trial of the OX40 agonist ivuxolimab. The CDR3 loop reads CASTLARAPGGSPLHF. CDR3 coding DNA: TGTGCCAGCACTTTGGCCCGCGCCCCAGGGGGATCACCCCTCCACTTT.